Below are 25 T cell receptor beta chains sequenced from a single sample in a study of T cells expressing NK-cell markers. TCRdb reanalyzed the 5' RACE reads, giving one entry per CDR3 protein sequence and no DNA. This repertoire includes around 470,000 distinct CDR3 sequences. The sample comprised blood T cells: a sorted CD56 or NKG2C T cell subset, CD4+ or CD8+ T cells, or bulk PBMC T cells (not recorded which). All receptors derive from a woman between 50 and 59 years old in good health.

The chain recombines TRBV12-3 or TRBV12-4 with TRBJ2-1; TCRdb reports TRBD2, a call that lacks DNA to check it against. The CDR3 is 17 residues long. CDR3: CASSRTSGKFAYNEQFF.

This chain connects TRBV6-5 to TRBJ2-7; TCRdb's D call of TRBD1 is untestable without DNA. The CDR3 loop spans 15 amino acids. Per the germline V gene, CDR1 is MNHEY and CDR2 is SVGAGI. This CDR3 reads CASSYQGEYGYEQYF.

The chain couples TRBV14 to TRBJ2-5; TCRdb's D gene call, TRBD1, goes unchecked for lack of DNA. CDR1 SGHDN and CDR2 FVKESK come from the germline V gene. The CDR3 has 17 residues. The CDR3 sequence: CASSQLLDRGFRETQYF.

This chain uses TRBV10-3 with TRBJ2-1; TCRdb returns TRBD2, unconfirmable since there is no DNA. The CDR3 covers 15 residues. Germline lookup yields CDR1 ENHRY and CDR2 SYGVKD. The CDR3 here is CAIREAGGPSNEQFF.

V and J are TRBV10-3 and TRBJ2-1; the D call from TCRdb, TRBD2, cannot be confirmed without DNA. CDR3 length: 19 amino acids. Germline-derived CDR1 and CDR2 are ENHRY and SYGVKD. The CDR3 loop is CAISESIARRKRSYNEQFF.

V usage is TRBV20-1 and J usage is TRBJ2-1; TCRdb returns TRBD2, unconfirmable since there is no DNA. Germline V gene lookup returns CDR1 DFQATT and CDR2 SNEGSKA (reference sequence). This CDR3 region has 15 residues. CDR3 residues: CSARAVATSEREQFF.

The chain uses TRBV9 and TRBJ2-7; there is no DNA to check the TCRdb D call of TRBD1. This CDR3 spans 15 amino acids. The germline CDR1 and CDR2 sequences are SGDLS and YYNGEE. CDR3: CASSPGTVPSYEQYF.

The genes are TRBV3-1 and TRBJ2-7; the TCRdb call, TRBD1, lacks DNA for checking. Germline CDR1 LGHDT, CDR2 YNNKEL (reference sequence). This CDR3 has 15 amino acids. This chain's CDR3 is CASSPSLGQNYEQYF.

V usage is TRBV12-3 or TRBV12-4 and J usage is TRBJ2-1. There are 13 residues in the CDR3. The CDR3 is CASSLNNGGEQFF.

The rearrangement joins TRBV2 to TRBJ1-1; the D gene TCRdb calls, TRBD1, cannot be checked with no DNA. The CDR3 runs 12 residues. The germline CDR1 and CDR2 sequences are SNHLY and FYNNEI. The CDR3 loop reads CASSGQDTEAFF.

V is TRBV12-3 or TRBV12-4 and J is TRBJ2-1; no DNA is available, so the TRBD1 call from TCRdb remains unchecked. CDR3 size: 15 residues. CDR3 in amino acids: CASSLTDPGKNEQFF.

The chain joins TRBV12-3 or TRBV12-4 to TRBJ2-3; the TCRdb call, TRBD1, lacks DNA for checking. The length of the CDR3 is 14 residues. The CDR3 loop reads CASRKGIFLNTQYF.

The chain employs TRBV20-1 and TRBJ2-5; the D gene TCRdb calls, TRBD1, cannot be checked with no DNA. The CDR3 extends over 12 amino acids. CDR1 and CDR2 (germline): DFQATT, SNEGSKA (reference sequence). CDR3 sequence: CSALSGGETQYF.

This chain links TRBV2 with TRBJ2-2; the TRBD1 assignment by TCRdb is unverifiable without DNA. Germline CDR1 and CDR2: SNHLY and FYNNEI. This CDR3 region has 13 residues. CDR3 protein: CASRTGGNGELFF.

This sequence joins TRBV11-2 and TRBJ2-1; the TRBD1 assignment by TCRdb is unverifiable without DNA. The germline V gene encodes CDR1 SGHAT and CDR2 FQNNGV. The CDR3 consists of 12 residues. This chain's CDR3 is CASSLDGRRGFF.

V and J are TRBV19 and TRBJ2-1; there is no DNA to check the TCRdb D call of TRBD2. Germline CDR1 and CDR2: LNHDA and SQIVND (reference sequence). There are 14 residues in the CDR3. CDR3 sequence: CASSTLAAYNEQFF.

The chain uses TRBV6-1 and TRBJ2-1. Looked up from germline, CDR1 is MNHNS and CDR2 is SASEGT. The CDR3 is 15 residues long. CDR3 sequence reads: CASRKRDTSYNEQFF.

The chain joins TRBV10-1 to TRBJ2-5. The CDR3 spans 13 residues. The germline V gene encodes CDR1 WNHNN and CDR2 SYGVQD (reference sequence). This chain's CDR3 is CASSESLGETQYF.

The rearrangement links TRBV24-1 to TRBJ1-2; the TCRdb D gene call, TRBD1, has no DNA to confirm it. The germline V gene has CDR1 KGHDR and CDR2 SFDVKD. CDR3 length equals 14 residues. CDR3 amino acids: CATSDRAGARGYTF.

The V gene is TRBV20-1, the J gene TRBJ1-2; TCRdb picks TRBD1, but there is no DNA to check that call. The CDR3 totals 14 residues. The germline V gene encodes CDR1 DFQATT and CDR2 SNEGSKA (reference sequence). CDR3 sequence: CSANRGEANYGYTF.

This rearrangement joins TRBV14 to TRBJ2-7; TCRdb lists TRBD1, though no DNA is available to test this call. The germline gives CDR1 SGHDN, CDR2 FVKESK. The length of the CDR3 is 15 residues. CDR3 region: CASSQSGQEAYEQYF.

The CDR3 protein is CASSLRSGTSGRLDNEQFF. The chain is built from TRBV19 and TRBJ2-1; TCRdb lists TRBD2, though no DNA is available to test this call. Germline V CDR1 and CDR2: LNHDA, SQIVND (reference sequence). CDR3 length: 19 amino acids.

The J gene is TRBJ2-3, the V gene TRBV15; the D gene TCRdb calls, TRBD1, cannot be checked with no DNA. Germline CDR1 and CDR2: LNHNV and YYDKDF (reference sequence). This CDR3 is 17 amino acids long. CDR3 sequence: CATSRADRGAGTDTQYF.

The CDR3 sequence: CASHTSGRPNEQFF. V and J are TRBV12-3 or TRBV12-4 and TRBJ2-1; TCRdb picks TRBD2, but there is no DNA to check that call. The CDR3 length is 14 residues.

The V and J genes are TRBV27 and TRBJ2-1; the D gene TCRdb calls, TRBD2, cannot be checked with no DNA. The CDR3 loop spans 12 amino acids. Germline CDR1 is MNHEY and CDR2 is SMNVEV (reference sequence). CDR3 sequence reads: CASSLGSGWEFF.